These T cell receptor beta chains were read from a single sample in a study of blood T cell repertoires in COVID-19. Some clones are missing from TCRdb's copy, which holds only in-frame ones; the method was immunoSEQ multiplex PCR. The sample lists about 170,000 clones, 82% occurring once. Sequencing input: peripheral blood. These TCRs come from an elderly woman with acute or convalescent COVID-19. Each CDR3 is given with its conserved first and last residue. A D gene is named only where the DNA matches it firmly. Expanded clones get a size class; other rows say once, few or many, or leave the size out.

v_call: TRBV2
d_call: .
clone_size: .
j_call: TRBJ2-1
cdr3_aa: CASSEQGYNEQFF
cdr3_nt: TGTGCCAGCAGTGAACAGGGTTACAATGAGCAGTTCTTC

v_call: TRBV3-1/TRBV3-2
d_call: .
clone_size: .
j_call: TRBJ2-1
cdr3_aa: CASSQGQRPGYNEQFF
cdr3_nt: TGTGCCAGCAGCCAAGGGCAGCGGCCCGGCTACAATGAGCAGTTCTTC

v_call: TRBV9
d_call: TRBD1
clone_size: .
j_call: TRBJ2-2
cdr3_aa: CASTGAGGTGELFF
cdr3_nt: TGTGCCAGCACCGGGGCAGGGGGCACCGGGGAGCTGTTTTTT

v_call: TRBV7-2
d_call: TRBD1
clone_size: .
j_call: TRBJ1-1
cdr3_aa: CASSSGTGFPKEAFF
cdr3_nt: TGTGCCAGCAGCTCAGGGACAGGGTTTCCAAAAGAGGCTTTCTTT

v_call: TRBV7-2
d_call: .
clone_size: .
j_call: TRBJ2-1
cdr3_aa: CASSYLSVGEQFF
cdr3_nt: TGTGCCAGCAGCTATCTCTCAGTCGGGGAGCAGTTCTTC

v_call: TRBV14
d_call: .
clone_size: once
j_call: TRBJ2-2
cdr3_aa: CASSQVPPGTGELFF
cdr3_nt: TGTGCCAGCAGCCAGGTTCCCCCGGGGACCGGGGAGCTGTTTTTT

v_call: TRBV7-8
d_call: .
clone_size: .
j_call: TRBJ2-6
cdr3_aa: CASSLDYSGANVLTF
cdr3_nt: TGTGCCAGCAGCTTAGATTACTCTGGGGCCAACGTCCTGACTTTC

v_call: TRBV11-2
d_call: .
clone_size: .
j_call: TRBJ1-4
cdr3_aa: CASSLDPREKLFF
cdr3_nt: TGTGCCAGCAGCTTAGATCCGAGGGAAAAACTGTTTTTT

v_call: TRBV19
d_call: .
clone_size: .
j_call: TRBJ2-7
cdr3_aa: CASSIGRPYEQYF
cdr3_nt: TGTGCCAGTAGTATTGGGAGACCTTACGAGCAGTACTTC

v_call: TRBV2
d_call: .
clone_size: .
j_call: TRBJ2-5
cdr3_aa: CASSDNRENQETQYF
cdr3_nt: TGTGCCAGCAGTGATAACCGAGAGAACCAAGAGACCCAGTACTTC

v_call: TRBV11-2
d_call: .
clone_size: .
j_call: TRBJ2-7
cdr3_aa: CASSLFAGISYEQYF
cdr3_nt: TGTGCCAGCAGCTTATTCGCAGGAATCTCCTACGAGCAGTACTTC

v_call: TRBV3-1/TRBV3-2
d_call: TRBD1
clone_size: once
j_call: TRBJ1-5
cdr3_aa: CASSRTGQENQPQHF
cdr3_nt: TGTGCCAGCAGCCGAACGGGACAGGAAAATCAGCCCCAGCATTTT

v_call: TRBV2
d_call: .
clone_size: .
j_call: TRBJ1-1
cdr3_aa: CASSESNVNTEAFF
cdr3_nt: TGTGCCAGCAGTGAGAGCAATGTCAACACTGAAGCTTTCTTT

v_call: TRBV7-9
d_call: .
clone_size: few
j_call: TRBJ1-5
cdr3_aa: CASSPGWGEDQPQHF
cdr3_nt: TGTGCCAGCAGCCCTGGCTGGGGCGAGGATCAGCCCCAGCATTTT

v_call: TRBV19
d_call: .
clone_size: .
j_call: TRBJ1-5
cdr3_aa: CASTSEGNQPQHF
cdr3_nt: .

v_call: TRBV12-3/TRBV12-4
d_call: .
clone_size: .
j_call: TRBJ2-7
cdr3_aa: CASSFRGERYF
cdr3_nt: TGTGCCAGCAGTTTTAGGGGCGAGCGGTACTTC

v_call: TRBV5-1
d_call: .
clone_size: few
j_call: TRBJ2-2
cdr3_aa: CASSFGQNTGELFF
cdr3_nt: TGCGCCAGCAGCTTTGGACAGAACACCGGGGAGCTGTTTTTT

v_call: TRBV28
d_call: TRBD1
clone_size: few
j_call: TRBJ1-1
cdr3_aa: CASSLGTGAAGGTEAFF
cdr3_nt: TGTGCCAGCAGTCTAGGGACAGGGGCAGCCGGGGGCACTGAAGCTTTCTTT

v_call: TRBV7-8
d_call: TRBD2
clone_size: .
j_call: TRBJ2-3
cdr3_aa: CASSLVSPGRGTDTQYF
cdr3_nt: TGTGCCAGCAGCTTAGTATCTCCCGGGAGGGGCACAGATACGCAGTATTTT

v_call: TRBV19
d_call: TRBD1
clone_size: .
j_call: TRBJ1-1
cdr3_aa: CASRDRGNTEAFF
cdr3_nt: TGTGCCAGTAGGGACAGGGGGAACACTGAAGCTTTCTTT

v_call: TRBV15
d_call: .
clone_size: once
j_call: TRBJ2-5
cdr3_aa: CATSKHPQETQYF
cdr3_nt: TGTGCCACCAGCAAGCACCCCCAAGAGACCCAGTACTTC

v_call: TRBV4-2
d_call: TRBD2
clone_size: .
j_call: TRBJ2-2
cdr3_aa: CASSPLAGTSGTGELFF
cdr3_nt: TGTGCCAGCAGCCCACTTGCCGGGACTAGCGGCACCGGGGAGCTGTTTTTT

v_call: TRBV11-2
d_call: TRBD2
clone_size: .
j_call: TRBJ2-7
cdr3_aa: CASSLRSSGPSYEQYF
cdr3_nt: TGTGCCAGCAGCTTACGAAGTAGCGGGCCCTCCTACGAGCAGTACTTC

v_call: TRBV19
d_call: .
clone_size: .
j_call: TRBJ2-1
cdr3_aa: CASSSGNYNEQFF
cdr3_nt: TGTGCCAGTAGTAGCGGCAACTACAATGAGCAGTTCTTC

v_call: TRBV18
d_call: TRBD1
clone_size: .
j_call: TRBJ1-1
cdr3_aa: CASSPRQGENTEAFF
cdr3_nt: TGTGCCAGCTCACCTAGACAGGGAGAGAACACTGAAGCTTTCTTT

v_call: TRBV24-1
d_call: .
clone_size: .
j_call: TRBJ2-2
cdr3_aa: CATSRTAPNTGELFF
cdr3_nt: TGTGCCACCAGCCGGACAGCTCCGAACACCGGGGAGCTGTTTTTT

v_call: TRBV18
d_call: .
clone_size: many
j_call: TRBJ1-2
cdr3_aa: CASSPDREALYGYTF
cdr3_nt: TGTGCCAGCTCTCCGGACAGAGAGGCCCTCTATGGCTACACCTTC

v_call: TRBV7-8
d_call: TRBD1
clone_size: .
j_call: TRBJ1-2
cdr3_aa: CASSERDRGREYGYTF
cdr3_nt: TGTGCCAGCAGCGAACGGGACAGGGGGCGAGAATATGGCTACACCTTC

v_call: TRBV27
d_call: .
clone_size: .
j_call: TRBJ1-5
cdr3_aa: CASSYRASNQPQHF
cdr3_nt: TGTGCCAGCAGTTACAGGGCTAGCAATCAGCCCCAGCATTTT

v_call: TRBV29-1
d_call: TRBD2
clone_size: .
j_call: TRBJ2-7
cdr3_aa: CSASTSGFYEQYF
cdr3_nt: TGCAGCGCCTCGACTAGCGGATTCTACGAGCAGTACTTC

v_call: TRBV11-2
d_call: .
clone_size: .
j_call: TRBJ1-1
cdr3_aa: CASSLAEGTEAFF
cdr3_nt: TGTGCCAGCAGCCTCGCAGAGGGAACTGAAGCTTTCTTT

v_call: TRBV5-1
d_call: TRBD1
clone_size: .
j_call: TRBJ2-3
cdr3_aa: CASSNQGARDTQYF
cdr3_nt: TGCGCCAGCTCTAATCAGGGGGCCAGGGATACGCAGTATTTT

v_call: TRBV6-5
d_call: TRBD2
clone_size: .
j_call: TRBJ2-5
cdr3_aa: CATLGLAEETQYF
cdr3_nt: TGTGCCACCTTGGGACTAGCGGAAGAGACCCAGTACTTC

v_call: TRBV11-2
d_call: .
clone_size: few
j_call: TRBJ1-2
cdr3_aa: CASSSDTYNYGYTF
cdr3_nt: TGTGCCAGCAGCTCGGACACGTATAACTATGGCTACACCTTC

v_call: TRBV5-1
d_call: TRBD2
clone_size: .
j_call: TRBJ2-7
cdr3_aa: CASSLAEQASGTHEQYF
cdr3_nt: TGCGCCAGCAGCTTGGCCGAGCAGGCTAGCGGGACCCACGAGCAGTACTTC

v_call: TRBV4-1
d_call: TRBD2
clone_size: .
j_call: TRBJ2-2
cdr3_aa: CASSRVFTSGSETGELFF
cdr3_nt: TGCGCCAGCAGCCGCGTCTTTACTAGCGGGTCGGAGACCGGGGAGCTGTTTTTT

v_call: TRBV3-1/TRBV3-2
d_call: TRBD1
clone_size: .
j_call: TRBJ1-3
cdr3_aa: CASSQIGRGIGNTIYF
cdr3_nt: TGTGCCAGCAGCCAAATAGGCAGGGGGATCGGAAACACCATATATTTT

v_call: TRBV6-1
d_call: TRBD1
clone_size: many
j_call: TRBJ2-7
cdr3_aa: CASSETGVQEQYF
cdr3_nt: TGTGCCAGCAGTGAGACAGGGGTGCAAGAGCAGTACTTC

v_call: TRBV19
d_call: .
clone_size: once
j_call: TRBJ2-1
cdr3_aa: CASSSTGPSSYNEQFF
cdr3_nt: TGTGCCAGTAGTTCGACAGGTCCTAGCTCCTACAATGAGCAGTTCTTC

v_call: TRBV5-1
d_call: TRBD2
clone_size: .
j_call: TRBJ2-5
cdr3_aa: CASSFETSGRAGETQYF
cdr3_nt: TGCGCCAGCAGCTTCGAGACTAGCGGGAGGGCCGGGGAGACCCAGTACTTC

v_call: TRBV25-1
d_call: TRBD2
clone_size: .
j_call: TRBJ2-3
cdr3_aa: CASSEQLKRGDTQYF
cdr3_nt: TGTGCCAGCAGTGAACAGCTCAAGCGGGGAGATACGCAGTATTTT

v_call: TRBV11-3
d_call: TRBD2
clone_size: .
j_call: TRBJ2-7
cdr3_aa: CASSSGTSGSYEQYF
cdr3_nt: TGTGCCAGCAGCTCCGGGACTAGCGGGAGTTACGAGCAGTACTTC

v_call: TRBV7-2
d_call: TRBD2
clone_size: .
j_call: TRBJ2-1
cdr3_aa: CASRGGGSYNEQFF
cdr3_nt: TGTGCCAGCAGGGGCGGGGGGTCCTACAATGAGCAGTTCTTC

v_call: TRBV3-1/TRBV3-2
d_call: TRBD1
clone_size: .
j_call: TRBJ2-3
cdr3_aa: CASSQGTGGAGDTQYF
cdr3_nt: TGTGCCAGCAGCCAAGGGACAGGGGGCGCGGGAGATACGCAGTATTTT

v_call: TRBV11-2
d_call: TRBD2
clone_size: .
j_call: TRBJ2-3
cdr3_aa: CASSLEASGTQYF
cdr3_nt: TGTGCCAGCAGCTTAGAGGCTAGCGGGACGCAGTATTTT

v_call: TRBV10-3
d_call: .
clone_size: .
j_call: TRBJ2-2
cdr3_aa: CAISGGESGELFF
cdr3_nt: TGTGCCATCAGTGGGGGGGAGTCCGGGGAGCTGTTTTTT

v_call: TRBV10-3
d_call: TRBD2
clone_size: .
j_call: TRBJ2-1
cdr3_aa: CAISGTSGDPSSYNEQFF
cdr3_nt: TGTGCCATCAGTGGAACTAGCGGGGACCCCAGCTCCTACAATGAGCAGTTCTTC

v_call: TRBV18
d_call: TRBD1
clone_size: .
j_call: TRBJ1-2
cdr3_aa: CASSRTGGIYGYTF
cdr3_nt: TGTGCCAGCTCACGGACAGGGGGCATCTATGGCTACACCTTC

v_call: TRBV20-1
d_call: .
clone_size: .
j_call: TRBJ2-3
cdr3_aa: CSASIPGATDTQYF
cdr3_nt: TGCAGTGCTAGTATTCCAGGGGCCACAGATACGCAGTATTTT

v_call: TRBV5-1
d_call: .
clone_size: .
j_call: TRBJ1-1
cdr3_aa: CASSSAGRQRLGTEAFF
cdr3_nt: TGCGCCAGCAGCTCCGCGGGTCGTCAGAGGCTGGGCACTGAAGCTTTCTTT

v_call: TRBV7-2
d_call: .
clone_size: .
j_call: TRBJ1-3
cdr3_aa: CASSAPTVVYGNTIYF
cdr3_nt: TGTGCCAGCAGCGCCCCGACAGTTGTTTATGGAAACACCATATATTTT

v_call: TRBV5-6
d_call: .
clone_size: .
j_call: TRBJ2-2
cdr3_aa: CASSLFAAGELFF
cdr3_nt: TGTGCCAGCAGCTTGTTCGCAGCCGGGGAGCTGTTTTTT

v_call: TRBV4-2
d_call: TRBD2
clone_size: .
j_call: TRBJ2-5
cdr3_aa: CASSPLAGAPGTRETQYF
cdr3_nt: TGTGCCAGCAGCCCGCTAGCGGGTGCCCCGGGGACGAGAGAGACCCAGTACTTC

v_call: TRBV15
d_call: .
clone_size: .
j_call: TRBJ2-1
cdr3_aa: CATSREWANEQFF
cdr3_nt: TGTGCCACCAGCAGAGAGTGGGCCAATGAGCAGTTCTTC

v_call: TRBV2
d_call: .
clone_size: .
j_call: TRBJ1-1
cdr3_aa: CASSVDQGTEAFF
cdr3_nt: TGTGCCAGCAGTGTGGACCAGGGCACTGAAGCTTTCTTT

v_call: TRBV5-1
d_call: TRBD2
clone_size: .
j_call: TRBJ2-7
cdr3_aa: CASSLGVAGVDEQYF
cdr3_nt: TGCGCCAGCAGCTTGGGGGTAGCGGGAGTCGACGAGCAGTACTTC

v_call: TRBV7-9
d_call: .
clone_size: once
j_call: TRBJ2-7
cdr3_aa: CASSFDFSYEQYF
cdr3_nt: TGTGCCAGCAGCTTCGACTTCTCCTACGAGCAGTACTTC

v_call: TRBV11-2
d_call: .
clone_size: .
j_call: TRBJ2-7
cdr3_aa: CASSLREASSHYEQYF
cdr3_nt: TGTGCCAGCAGCTTGAGAGAGGCGTCAAGCCACTACGAGCAGTACTTC